The present TCR beta chain was sequenced within a study of tumor and adjacent non-tumor tissue in lung cancer. Overall study: Histology: about twelve adenocarcinoma, a couple of squamous cell carcinoma, 1 small cell lung cancer. Aged roughly 30 to 85 years, patients included nine to eleven men and a few women with stage I to III disease. Study findings and constraints: TCR diversity was significantly greater in tumor than normal lung tissue.

The template was RNA from unsorted bulk tissue. The library came from three nested PCR rounds adapted from ARM-PCR protocols. TCRdb independently ran MiXCR on the multiplex PCR reads; one entry per CDR3 protein. The sample includes 55,000 to 75,000 distinct CDR3 sequences, roughly three fifths of them seen just once. In regard to this clonotype: Its antigen is as yet unknown. At one of its ends the junction is not consistent with the germline gene, which may arise from a read error.

Germline CDR1 reads LGHNA; CDR2 reads YNFKEQ. The CDR3 length is 17 residues. Sequences were obtained from lung tumor tissue. The sequence was obtained from a man aged 50 to 59 with non-small cell lung cancer. The genes are TRBV4-2 and TRBJ1-2, with a weak D call TRBD1 (5 bases). In nucleotides, the CDR3 is TGTGCCAGCAGCCAAGATGGAGTGCCAGGACGGGACTATGACTACACCTTC. Its protein product is CASSQDGVPGRDYDYTF.